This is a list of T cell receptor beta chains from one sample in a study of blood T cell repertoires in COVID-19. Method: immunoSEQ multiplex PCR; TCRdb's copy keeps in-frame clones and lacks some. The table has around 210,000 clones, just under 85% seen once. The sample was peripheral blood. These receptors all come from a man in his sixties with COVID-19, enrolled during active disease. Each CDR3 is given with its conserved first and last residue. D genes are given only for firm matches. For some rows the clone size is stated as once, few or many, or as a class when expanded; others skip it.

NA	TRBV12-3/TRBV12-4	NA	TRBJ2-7	TGTGCCAGCAGCCCCCCCGGGGTAGAAGAGCAGTACTTC	CASSPPGVEEQYF
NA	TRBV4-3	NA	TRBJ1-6	TGCGCCAGCAGCCAAGATGGAGGGAGGAATTCACCCCTCCACTTT	CASSQDGGRNSPLHF
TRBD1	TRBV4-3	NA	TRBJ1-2	TGCGCCAGCAGCCACCAGGACAGGGGCGACTATGGCTACACCTTC	CASSHQDRGDYGYTF
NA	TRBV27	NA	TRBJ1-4	TGTGCCAGCAGTTTTACAGGGAGGGGCGAAAAACTGTTTTTT	CASSFTGRGEKLFF
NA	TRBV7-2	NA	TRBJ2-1	TGTGCCAGCAGCTTGGAAGACACCTACAATGAGCAGTTCTTC	CASSLEDTYNEQFF
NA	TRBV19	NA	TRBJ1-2	TGTGCCAGCGGACAGATTAACTATGGCTACACCTTC	CASGQINYGYTF
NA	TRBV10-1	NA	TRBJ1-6	TGCGCCAGCAGTGTACGGGTTGGTTCACCCCTCCACTTT	CASSVRVGSPLHF
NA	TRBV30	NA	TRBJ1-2	TGTGCCTGGAGAATGGCCTATGGCTACACCTTC	CAWRMAYGYTF
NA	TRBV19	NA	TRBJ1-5	TGTGCCAGTACCGGGAGGCCTAATCAGCCCCAGCATTTT	CASTGRPNQPQHF
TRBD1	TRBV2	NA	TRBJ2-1	TGTGCCAGCACCCGGACAGGGGGTTCCTACAATGAGCAGTTCTTC	CASTRTGGSYNEQFF
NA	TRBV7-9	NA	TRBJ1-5	TGTGCCAGCAGCTTAGGGGCCGGGGAGCCCCAGCATTTT	CASSLGAGEPQHF
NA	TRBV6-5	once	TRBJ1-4	TGTGCCAGCAGTTCTGCCGGGACACACAATGAAAAACTGTTTTTT	CASSSAGTHNEKLFF
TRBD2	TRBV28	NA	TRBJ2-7	TGTGCCAGCCAACTAGCGGACGCCTACGAGCAGTACTTC	CASQLADAYEQYF
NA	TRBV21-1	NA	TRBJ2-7	TGTGCCAGCAGCAACCGGGGGGCGGGGGGGACCTACGAGCAGTACTTC	CASSNRGAGGTYEQYF
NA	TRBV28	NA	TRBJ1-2	TGTGCCAGCAGTTTATATCCGGGTATGCGTGGCTACACCTTC	CASSLYPGMRGYTF
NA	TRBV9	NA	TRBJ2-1	TGTGCCAGCAGCGTAGGGGGTAGGGGCTCCTACAATGAGCAGTTCTTC	CASSVGGRGSYNEQFF
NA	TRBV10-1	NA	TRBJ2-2	TGCGCCAGCAGTGAGGGGGGGATTGGATCCGGGGAGCTGTTTTTT	CASSEGGIGSGELFF
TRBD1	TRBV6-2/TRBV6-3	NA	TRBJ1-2	TGTGCCAGCAGTCAAACGGGACAGGGGATTCGTGGCTACACCTTC	CASSQTGQGIRGYTF
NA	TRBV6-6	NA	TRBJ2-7	TGTGCCAGCAGTTACTATCCCCCCGCAGGTCCCTACGAGCAGTACTTC	CASSYYPPAGPYEQYF
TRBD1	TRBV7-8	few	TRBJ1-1	TGTGCCAGCAGCTTAGACGGGACAGTCGAAGCTTTCTTT	CASSLDGTVEAFF
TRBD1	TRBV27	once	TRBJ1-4	TGTGCCAGCAGTTTATCGCAGCCAGGGGGTTATGAAAAACTGTTTTTT	CASSLSQPGGYEKLFF
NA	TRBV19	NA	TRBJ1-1	TGTGCCAGCCAGCACAGGAACACTGAAGCTTTCTTT	CASQHRNTEAFF
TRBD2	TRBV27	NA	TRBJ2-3	TGTGCCAGCAGTTTCCAACTCGGACTAGCGGAAAGCACAGATACGCAGTATTTT	CASSFQLGLAESTDTQYF
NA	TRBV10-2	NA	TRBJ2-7	TGCGCCAGCAGGGCAGGTTCCTTCTACGAGCAGTACTTC	CASRAGSFYEQYF
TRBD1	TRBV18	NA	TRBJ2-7	TGTGCCAGCTCACCGGGACAGGACTCCTACGAGCAGTACTTC	CASSPGQDSYEQYF
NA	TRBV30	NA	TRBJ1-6	TGTGCCTGGAGGCCCCCGGGGGGGCTTGGGAATTCACCCCTCCACTTT	CAWRPPGGLGNSPLHF
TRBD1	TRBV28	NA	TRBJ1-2	TGTGCCAGCAGTTTACCAAGGGGGCAAGGGTATGGCTACACCTTC	CASSLPRGQGYGYTF
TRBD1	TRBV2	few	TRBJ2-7	TGTGCCAGCAGTGGACAGGGACCCTACGAGCAGTACTTC	CASSGQGPYEQYF
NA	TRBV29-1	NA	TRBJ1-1	TGCAGCGCGGGGGGGGAGGACACTGAAGCTTTCTTT	CSAGGEDTEAFF
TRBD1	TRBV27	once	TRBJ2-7	TGTGCCAGCAGTTTTGGGACAGGGAAGGGCAGTGGGCAGTACTTC	CASSFGTGKGSGQYF
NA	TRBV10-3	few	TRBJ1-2	TGTGCCATCAGTCAGGGTGAAGTAAACTATGGCTACACCTTC	CAISQGEVNYGYTF
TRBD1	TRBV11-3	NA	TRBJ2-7	TGTGCCAGCAGCTTAGATCAGGGGGCAGGCGAGCAGTACTTC	CASSLDQGAGEQYF
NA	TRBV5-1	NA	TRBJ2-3	TGCGCCAGCAGCCTCTACTTAGCGGAATTCACAGATACGCAGTATTTT	CASSLYLAEFTDTQYF
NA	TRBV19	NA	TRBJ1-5	TGTGCCAGTAACCCCTTAGAGTCAAATCAGCCCCAGCATTTT	CASNPLESNQPQHF
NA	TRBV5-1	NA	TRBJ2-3	TGCGCCAGCAGCTTGGCAGTCCAGGGATCAGATACGCAGTATTTT	CASSLAVQGSDTQYF
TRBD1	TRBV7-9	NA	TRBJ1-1	TGTGCCAGCAGAAACCCAGGGGGCCGTACTGAAGCTTTCTTT	CASRNPGGRTEAFF
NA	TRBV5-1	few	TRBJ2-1	TGCGCCAGCAGCTTGGATACAGGCCGGCGGACGTCCAATGAGCAGTTCTTC	CASSLDTGRRTSNEQFF
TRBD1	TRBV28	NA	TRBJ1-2	TGTGCCAGCACCGAGAGGGGGCTCGATGGCTACACCTTC	CASTERGLDGYTF
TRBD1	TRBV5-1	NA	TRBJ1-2	TGCGCCAGCACCCCAGCCGGGACAGGGGGGATATATGGCTACACCTTC	CASTPAGTGGIYGYTF
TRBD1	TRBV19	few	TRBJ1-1	TGTGCCAGTAGCCCCCGGGACAGGGTTTTATTT	CASSPRDRVLF
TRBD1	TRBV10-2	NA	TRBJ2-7	TGCGCCAGCCTGGACAGGGGAAGGTCCTACGAGCAGTACTTC	CASLDRGRSYEQYF
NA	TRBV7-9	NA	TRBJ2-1	TGTGCCAGCAGCTTACGTCGGGAGTGGTCCTACAATGAGCAGTTCTTC	CASSLRREWSYNEQFF
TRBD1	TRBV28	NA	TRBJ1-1	TGTGCCAGCACCCTACCGACAGGGACTGAAGCTTTCTTT	CASTLPTGTEAFF
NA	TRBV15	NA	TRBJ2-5	TGTGCCACCAGCTCCTTGGGCGTCCAAGAGACCCAGTACTTC	CATSSLGVQETQYF
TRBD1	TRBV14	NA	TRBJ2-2	TGTGCCAGCAGCCTGCTCGGACAGGGGGCTTGGACCGGGGAGCTGTTTTTT	CASSLLGQGAWTGELFF
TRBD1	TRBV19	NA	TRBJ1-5	TGTGCCAGTAGTATCGGGACAGGGGCTAGGCAGCCCCAGCATTTT	CASSIGTGARQPQHF
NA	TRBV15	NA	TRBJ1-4	TGTGCCACCAGCAGAGGCTGGCGGACTAATGAAAAACTGTTTTTT	CATSRGWRTNEKLFF
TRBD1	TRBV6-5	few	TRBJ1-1	TGTGCCATCATACAGGGGCAAGCTTTCTTT	CAIIQGQAFF